This T cell receptor (beta chain) comes out of a study of T cell clones after liver transplantation. This CDR3 spans 16 amino acids. The V gene end was trimmed by 0 bases and the J gene end by 7 bases; junction bases not matched to a gene: 8. Germline V gene data show CDR1 as SGHRS and CDR2 as YFSETQ. TCRdb keeps only in-frame clones here, not all; method: immunoSEQ multiplex PCR. The sample holds 65,000 to 80,000 clones, 70% to 90% seen once. General study findings and limits: Donor-reactive sequences fell more than third party-reactive ones, suggesting partial deletion.

About this clone itself: Antigen unknown.

This chain links TRBV5-1 with TRBJ2-1; 9 bases align to TRBD2. This TCR derives from a human patient who received a liver transplant. Part of the T cells may come from the graft donor. Sequences were derived from CD4+ T cells from blood, sampled at the 22-month timepoint. The CDR3 loop reads CASSLAGGRAGNEQFF. CDR3 in DNA: TGCGCCAGCAGCTTGGCGGGCGGGAGGGCCGGGAATGAGCAGTTCTTC.